Listed here are 21 T cell receptor beta chains from one sample, sequenced in a study of cytomegalovirus exposure and HLA in healthy donors. A multiplex PCR was run with 60 Vbeta primers and 13 Jbeta primers. Measured with immunoSEQ multiplex PCR; TCRdb has only the in-frame clones, and not every one. The sample comprises 150,000 to 160,000 clones, 80% of which are singletons, and roughly 5.9% rests with the top ten. The sequencing sample was made of PBMCs. These TCRs come from a middle-aged woman in good health and CMV-seropositive.

This chain connects TRBV6-1 to TRBJ1-6, with no clear D. Germline CDR1 reads MNHNS; CDR2 reads SASEGT. V lost 8 bases, J lost 1 base, and 6 bases lay in between. The CDR3 consists of 13 residues. The CDR3 region is CASQISYNSPLHF. The DNA for the CDR3 is TGTGCCAGCCAAATTTCCTATAATTCACCCCTCCACTTT.

This rearrangement joins TRBV27 to TRBJ1-4, with D possibly TRBD1 on 5 matching bases. CDR1 and CDR2 from the germline V gene are MNHEY and SMNVEV (reference sequence). CDR3 size: 17 residues. V lost 0 bases and J 0 bases, leaving 11 bases between the germline ends. The CDR3 loop reads CASSLSHRRSTNEKLFF. The CDR3 coding sequence is TGTGCCAGCAGTTTATCGCACAGGAGATCAACTAATGAAAAACTGTTTTTT.

This clone was detected a few times. The V gene is TRBV27, the J gene TRBJ2-5; D perhaps matches TRBD2 (6 bases). Trimming shortened V by 0 bases and J by 3 bases, and 17 bases separated the two germline ends. This CDR3 comprises 17 residues. Germline CDR1 and CDR2: MNHEY and SMNVEV (reference sequence). CDR3 protein: CASSLSAGGGKKETQYF. DNA of the CDR3: TGTGCCAGCAGTTTATCGGCGGGTGGAGGGAAAAAAGAGACCCAGTACTTC.

The chain is built from TRBV7-9 and TRBJ2-3, with 11 bases that match TRBD2. The CDR3 spans 18 residues. Losses at the gene ends were 0 bases for V and 6 bases for J; bases not matched to a gene: 11. The germline CDR1 and CDR2 sequences are SEHNR and FQNEAQ (reference sequence). This CDR3 is CASSLAHLAGGLRDTQYF. CDR3 DNA sequence: TGTGCCAGCAGCTTAGCCCACCTAGCGGGAGGATTGAGGGATACGCAGTATTTT. The entire variable domain, with the rest obtained from reference TRBV7-9 and TRBJ2-3, is as follows: DTGVSQNPRHKITKRGQNVTFRCDPISEHNRLYWYRQTLGQGPEFLTYFQNEAQLEKSRLLSDRFSAERPKGSFSTLEIQRTEQGDSAMYLCASSLAHLAGGLRDTQYFGPGTRLTVL.

The chain has TRBV28 and TRBJ1-1, with 7 bases matching TRBD1. CDR1 MDHEN and CDR2 SYDVKM come from the germline V gene. CDR3 length equals 14 residues. The ends lost 11 bases at V and 1 base at J; junction bases unmatched: 10. The CDR3 reads CAGRGDSQNTEAFF. For the CDR3, the DNA is TGTGCCGGTAGAGGGGACAGTCAGAACACTGAAGCTTTCTTT.

V is TRBV5-5 and J is TRBJ1-2; D gene uncertain. The CDR3 has 15 residues. Germline CDR1 SGHKS, CDR2 YYEKEE (reference sequence). V lost 2 bases and J 7 bases, leaving 18 bases between the germline ends. CDR3 in DNA: TGTGCCAGCAGCTTATTAACTCCGATGGGCATTGGCTACACCTTC. It encodes CASSLLTPMGIGYTF.

The CDR3 protein is CASSPFGTGTSGANVLTF. The DNA for the CDR3 is TGCGCCAGCAGCCCTTTTGGGACAGGGACTAGTGGGGCCAACGTCCTGACTTTC. J is TRBJ2-6 and V is TRBV5-1; D is perhaps TRBD1 (9 bases). Germline V gene sequence: CDR1 SGHRS, CDR2 YFSETQ. The CDR3 consists of 18 residues. Trimming left V 4 bases short and J 3 bases short, with 20 bases between. The full variable domain, completed using reference TRBV5-1 and TRBJ2-6, is KAGVTQTPRYLIKTRGQQVTLSCSPISGHRSVSWYQQTPGQGLQFLFEYFSETQRNKGNFPGRFSGRQFSNSRSEMNVSTLELGDSALYLCASSPFGTGTSGANVLTFGAGSRLTVL.

This chain links TRBV2 with TRBJ2-5, with 7 bases fitting TRBD1. Germline V lookup: CDR1 SNHLY, CDR2 FYNNEI. The J segment lost 1 base and the V segment lost 6 bases, leaving 5 bases of the junction unmatched. This CDR3 spans 14 amino acids. In DNA, the CDR3 is TGTGCCAGCAGGTCGGGGACAGCCCAAGAGACCCAGTACTTC. Its translation: CASRSGTAQETQYF.

V gene TRBV4-2 combines with J gene TRBJ1-1; TRBD1 is a possible D gene (6 bases). V was clipped by 4 bases and J by 1 base, with 13 bases between them. The CDR3 spans 15 residues. From germline, CDR1 is LGHNA and CDR2 YNFKEQ. CDR3 in DNA: TGTGCCAGCAGCCCCTTCCCGACAGGGAACACTGAAGCTTTCTTT. It is translated as CASSPFPTGNTEAFF.

The chain recombines TRBV28 with TRBJ2-7; 9 bases match TRBD2. The ends lost 7 bases at V and 2 bases at J; junction bases unmatched: 3. CDR3 length equals 13 residues. Germline CDR1 MDHEN, CDR2 SYDVKM. This CDR3 is CASTLAGTYEQYF. In DNA form, the CDR3 reads TGTGCCAGCACACTAGCGGGTACCTACGAGCAGTACTTC.

The CDR3 nucleotides are TGTGCCATCAGTGAGTCGAGGGTGATAGGTTTCTTT. Translating it yields CAISESRVIGFF. The rearrangement joins TRBV10-3 to TRBJ1-1; D is unresolved. The germline V gene has CDR1 ENHRY and CDR2 SYGVKD. Deletions cut 0 bases from V and 13 bases from J, with 12 bases between. The CDR3 contains 12 residues.

The chain recombines TRBV19 with TRBJ1-2, with 7 bases identical to TRBD1. V shed 3 bases, J shed 3 bases, and the junction held 7 bases outside the gene matches. CDR3 length: 15 residues. Germline V gene sequence: CDR1 LNHDA, CDR2 SQIVND (reference sequence). CDR3 nucleotide sequence: TGTGCCAGTAGTATGACCGGACAGGCGCACTATGGCTACACCTTC. Amino acids: CASSMTGQAHYGYTF. Together with reference TRBV19 and TRBJ1-2, the CDR3 gives the full variable domain: DGGITQSPKYLFRKEGQNVTLSCEQNLNHDAMYWYRQDPGQGLRLIYYSQIVNDFQKGDIAEGYSVSREKKESFPLTVTSAQKNPTAFYLCASSMTGQAHYGYTFGSGTRLTVV.

V gene TRBV5-1 combines with J gene TRBJ1-6; D gene unclear. The V and J ends lost 0 bases and 8 bases respectively, with 9 bases between them. CDR1 is SGHRS, CDR2 YFSETQ, per germline. The CDR3 runs 14 residues. The CDR3 nucleotides read TGCGCCAGCAGCTTGGCGTCTCTTGATTCACCCCTCCACTTT. Its translation is CASSLASLDSPLHF.

The chain employs TRBV5-8 and TRBJ2-1; 8 bases map to TRBD2. The CDR3 is 16 amino acids. With V trimmed by 4 bases and J by 4 bases, 10 bases remained unmatched. Germline V gene sequence: CDR1 SGHTS, CDR2 YDEGEE. The CDR3 region is CASSPGGAGVYNEQFF. The CDR3 region has the DNA TGTGCCAGCAGCCCTGGCGGAGCGGGGGTTTACAATGAGCAGTTCTTC.

This chain uses TRBV25-1 with TRBJ2-5; D possibly corresponds to TRBD2 (6 bases). From germline, CDR1 is MGHDK and CDR2 SYGVNS. This CDR3 has 16 residues. Trimming cost V 2 bases and J 0 bases, with 13 bases left between them. The CDR3 protein is CASSELIRDYQETQYF. CDR3 in DNA: TGTGCCAGCAGTGAACTTATCCGGGACTACCAAGAGACCCAGTACTTC.

The rearrangement joins TRBV15 to TRBJ1-2; D may be TRBD1 (5 bases). CDR1 and CDR2 from the germline V gene are LNHNV and YYDKDF (reference sequence). This CDR3 is 14 amino acids long. Trimming removed 5 bases at V and 0 bases at J, with 10 bases between. CDR3 amino acids: CATSSGQTNYGYTF. The CDR3 nucleotides are TGTGCCACCAGCTCAGGACAAACTAACTATGGCTACACCTTC.

V usage is TRBV7-3 and J usage is TRBJ2-2; TRBD1 matches at 7 bases. CDR1 is SGHTA and CDR2 is FQGTGA in the germline V gene. This CDR3 contains 14 residues. Unmatched junction bases numbered 3, after V lost 4 bases and J lost 4 bases. This CDR3 reads CASSSGQATGELFF. The CDR3 DNA follows: TGTGCCAGCAGCTCTGGACAGGCCACCGGGGAGCTGTTTTTT.

Written as DNA, the CDR3 is TGTGCCAGCAGCCCCCGACAGGGGATGGGCACAGATACGCAGTATTTT. Amino acid sequence: CASSPRQGMGTDTQYF. The chain uses TRBV11-3 and TRBJ2-3; TRBD1 agrees at 8 bases. Unmatched junction bases numbered 8, after V lost 5 bases and J lost 1 base. Germline-derived CDR1 and CDR2 are SGHNT and YENEEA. The CDR3 sequence is 16 residues long.

V gene TRBV7-9 combines with J gene TRBJ1-1; 10 bases match TRBD1. The J segment lost 4 bases and the V segment lost 5 bases, leaving 10 bases of the junction unmatched. This CDR3 has 16 residues. Germline V gene data show CDR1 as SEHNR and CDR2 as FQNEAQ (reference sequence). The CDR3 is CASSGRDRGIGTEAFF. The CDR3 bases are TGTGCCAGCAGCGGGAGGGACAGGGGAATCGGCACTGAAGCTTTCTTT.

This clone has only one observation. V usage is TRBV13 and J usage is TRBJ2-1, with D possibly being TRBD2 (6 bases). The germline V and J ends were trimmed by 3 bases and 3 bases, with 9 bases remaining between them. This CDR3 contains 14 residues. Germline lookup yields CDR1 PRHDT and CDR2 FYEKMQ (reference sequence). The CDR3 nucleotides read TGTGCCAGCAGCTTGGGCGGGAACTACAATGAGCAGTTCTTC. Its translation is CASSLGGNYNEQFF.

The rearrangement uses TRBV19 and TRBJ2-7; 8 nucleotides line up with TRBD2. The J segment lost 7 bases and the V segment lost 0 bases, leaving 8 bases of the junction unmatched. Germline V lookup: CDR1 LNHDA, CDR2 SQIVND (reference sequence). CDR3 length: 15 residues. CDR3: CASSIDGSGIREQYF. The CDR3 DNA is TGTGCCAGTAGTATAGACGGTAGCGGGATAAGGGAGCAGTACTTC.